This is a list of T cell receptor beta chains from one sample in a study of blood T cell repertoires in COVID-19. Libraries were prepared by immunoSEQ multiplex PCR; TCRdb keeps only in-frame clonotypes and omits some of them. The profile shows about 300,000 clones, just over 85% of them singletons. Sample: PBMCs or T cells enriched from blood (not recorded which). The receptors originated from a man aged 25-40 years who had recovered from COVID-19. CDR3s include the opening cysteine and the closing phenylalanine or tryptophan. The D gene is left open where the match is weak. The listing skips clone size in some rows; elsewhere it reads once, few, many or a size class.

>TRBV5-4|NA|TRBJ2-1|TRBD2
CASTPKGAGGSYNEQFF
TGTGCCAGCACCCCAAAGGGGGCGGGAGGGTCATACAATGAGCAGTTCTTC
>TRBV11-2|NA|TRBJ2-7|NA
CASSLDSGRVAYEQYF
TGTGCCAGCAGCTTAGATAGCGGCAGGGTCGCGTACGAGCAGTACTTC
>TRBV15|NA|TRBJ2-7|TRBD2
CATSRDKGGAPSYEQYF
TGTGCCACCAGCAGAGATAAGGGAGGGGCCCCCTCCTACGAGCAGTACTTC
>TRBV27|once|TRBJ1-2|TRBD1
CASSYTGEVSRRGYTF
TGTGCCAGCAGTTATACAGGGGAGGTCTCGAGACGAGGCTACACCTTC
>TRBV6-4|NA|TRBJ2-5|NA
CASSGHPQETQYF
TGTGCCAGCAGTGGGCATCCCCAAGAGACCCAGTACTTC
>TRBV7-2|NA|TRBJ2-1|TRBD2
CASSSSGTSAYNEQFF
TGTGCCAGCAGCTCATCCGGGACTAGCGCTTACAATGAGCAGTTCTTC
>TRBV6-5|NA|TRBJ2-7|NA
CASKIDRSPFEQYF
TGTGCCAGCAAAATAGACAGGTCTCCCTTCGAGCAGTACTTC
>TRBV25-1|once|TRBJ1-5|NA
CASSTEGPGGNQPQHF
TGTGCCAGCAGTACTGAAGGGCCGGGGGGCAATCAGCCCCAGCATTTT
>TRBV25-1|NA|TRBJ2-5|TRBD2
CASSEYGASGGRETQYF
TGTGCCAGCAGTGAATATGGGGCTAGCGGGGGTCGAGAGACCCAGTACTTC
>TRBV27|NA|TRBJ2-7|TRBD2
CASSGTSNEQYF
TGTGCCAGCAGCGGGACTAGTAACGAGCAGTACTTC
>TRBV5-1|NA|TRBJ2-2|TRBD2
CASSLAGTSAPGTPGELFF
TGCGCCAGCAGCTTGGCCGGGACTAGCGCCCCGGGCACACCGGGGGAGCTGTTTTTT
>TRBV6-2/TRBV6-3|NA|TRBJ2-2|TRBD1
CASSPYPRGGQTSGELFF
TGTGCCAGCAGCCCTTACCCCCGAGGGGGCCAAACGTCCGGGGAGCTGTTTTTT
>TRBV11-3|NA|TRBJ2-5|NA
CASRFRGKTQYF
TGTGCCAGCAGATTTAGGGGAAAGACCCAGTACTTC
>TRBV6-6|NA|TRBJ1-1|NA
CASSPSFNRGSNTEAFF
TGTGCCAGCAGTCCTTCCTTCAACCGGGGTTCCAACACTGAAGCTTTCTTT
>TRBV18|NA|TRBJ2-4|TRBD1
CASSPPSGTGDANIQYF
TGTGCCAGCTCACCGCCCTCCGGGACAGGGGACGCGAACATTCAGTACTTC
>TRBV3-1/TRBV3-2|NA|TRBJ2-7|TRBD2
CASSQHRPGSGGSSYEQYF
TGTGCCAGCAGCCAACACCGGCCCGGGAGCGGGGGAAGCTCCTACGAGCAGTACTTC
>TRBV2|NA|TRBJ1-1|TRBD1
CASRQGSEAFF
TGTGCCAGCCGACAGGGGTCTGAAGCTTTCTTT
>TRBV7-8|NA|TRBJ1-4|TRBD1
CASRPGGTGREKLFF
TGTGCCAGCAGACCCGGCGGGACAGGGAGGGAAAAACTGTTTTTT
>TRBV6-5|NA|TRBJ2-2|NA
CASSWTQTTGLRELFF
TGTGCCAGCAGTTGGACCCAGACGACAGGACTCCGGGAGCTGTTTTTT
>TRBV28|NA|TRBJ2-3|NA
CASSFPTVTDTQYF
TGTGCCAGCAGTTTTCCGACAGTTACAGATACGCAGTATTTT
>TRBV11-1|few|TRBJ1-1|NA
CASSFGGDTEAFF
TGTGCCAGCAGTTTTGGAGGGGACACTGAAGCTTTCTTT
>TRBV7-9|NA|TRBJ1-1|TRBD1
CASRPGDRGLAFF
TGTGCCAGCAGGCCGGGTGACAGGGGTCTAGCTTTCTTT
>TRBV24-1|NA|TRBJ1-5|NA
CATSRGYNQPQHF
TGTGCCACCAGTAGGGGCTACAATCAGCCCCAGCATTTT
>TRBV7-9|few|TRBJ1-1|NA
CASSLALGRPNTEAFF
TGTGCCAGCAGCTTAGCGCTCGGCAGGCCGAACACTGAAGCTTTCTTT
>TRBV6-5|NA|TRBJ2-5|NA
CASTLRALETQYF
TGTGCCAGCACACTCAGGGCCCTGGAGACCCAGTACTTC
>TRBV2|NA|TRBJ1-5|TRBD1
CASSEDRGQPQHF
TGTGCCAGCAGTGAGGACAGGGGTCAGCCCCAGCATTTT
>TRBV28|NA|TRBJ2-3|NA
CASSQTQDTQYF
TGTGCCAGCAGTCAAACACAAGATACGCAGTATTTT
>TRBV2|NA|TRBJ1-6|NA
CASSSPGHQYDNSPLHF
TGTGCCAGCAGTTCCCCGGGACACCAATACGATAATTCACCCCTCCACTTT
>TRBV3-1/TRBV3-2|NA|TRBJ1-4|TRBD1
CASSPRQGDGEKLFF
TGTGCCAGCAGCCCCAGACAGGGTGACGGAGAAAAACTGTTTTTT
>TRBV7-2|once|TRBJ2-7|TRBD1
CASSLTRDSYEQYF
TGTGCCAGCAGCTTAACCCGGGACAGCTACGAGCAGTACTTC
>TRBV4-1|NA|TRBJ1-4|TRBD1
CASSPVTGRSNEKLFF
TGCGCCAGCAGCCCAGTGACAGGGCGCTCTAATGAAAAACTGTTTTTT
>TRBV23-1|NA|TRBJ1-5|TRBD1
CASSPKRGDRGDQPQHF
TGCGCCAGCAGTCCCAAAAGAGGGGACAGGGGAGATCAGCCCCAGCATTTT
>TRBV7-9|NA|TRBJ2-7|TRBD2
CASSLTGGEQYF
TGTGCCAGCAGCCTAACGGGGGGCGAGCAGTACTTC
>TRBV28|NA|TRBJ1-1|NA
CASSPDRTNTEAFF
TGTGCCAGCAGTCCCGACAGGACGAACACTGAAGCTTTCTTT
>TRBV27|NA|TRBJ1-5|TRBD1
CASSQGEYQPQHF
TGTGCCAGCAGTCAGGGGGAATATCAGCCCCAGCATTTT
>TRBV3-1/TRBV3-2|NA|TRBJ2-7|TRBD2
CASSGGAYEQYF
TGTGCCAGCAGCGGGGGGGCCTACGAGCAGTACTTC
>TRBV6-1|NA|TRBJ2-7|NA
CASSEAISQGYEQYF
TGTGCCAGCAGTGAAGCTATATCCCAGGGATACGAGCAGTACTTC